This T cell receptor beta chain was sequenced during a study of Ad26.COV2.S vaccination and SARS-CoV-2 variants. In the study overall: Ad26.COV2.S was injected intramuscularly once or twice, 56 days apart.

The trim removed 6 bases at V and 1 base at J, leaving 7 bases unmatched. This CDR3 is built from 15 residues. The germline gives CDR1 MDHEN, CDR2 SYDVKM. The treatment denotes: over 15 received Ad26.COV2.S at low or high dose, single or two shots; roughly 5 received placebo; per-sample allocation not given. Collection of the samples took place on day 63 after the first injection of vaccine or placebo. Using immunoSEQ multiplex PCR, the repertoire was profiled, and TCRdb retains in-frame clones only, with some absent. The table has some 250,000 clones, approximately 88% seen once. The V gene is TRBV28, the J gene TRBJ1-1; 8 nucleotides align to TRBD1. Sequencing was performed on peripheral blood, taken in a trial of Ad26.COV2.S vaccine versus placebo. The receptor was derived from a person aged 18-65 years who received the Ad26.COV2.S COVID-19 vaccine or a placebo. The CDR3 protein is CASRGGRGPNTEAFF. Here the CDR3 DNA reads TGTGCCAGCAGGGGGGGCAGGGGGCCGAACACTGAAGCTTTCTTT.